Shown below are 2 T cell receptor beta chains from a single sample sequenced in a study of OX40 agonist ivuxolimab in advanced cancers. Library construction relied on the immunoSEQ multiplex PCR assay. Imported from immuneACCESS, the table was reduced by TCRdb to in-frame sequences with V and J called. These copies leave out some clones; in studies compared against another copy, an unresolved V gene accounts for under half, and the cause of the remainder is not known. The sample table contains roughly 60,000 clones; only one count was recorded for around four fifths of them. About 3.5% of the sample is held by the ten biggest clonotypes. Source: CD4+ or CD8+ T cells sorted from blood, taken in a trial of the OX40 agonist ivuxolimab. The receptors here all came from an adult with an advanced solid tumor such as melanoma, head and neck, liver or kidney cancer.

A single count supports this clone. The CDR3 DNA follows: TGCGCCAGCACCTCCATAACAGGGGTCTACGAGCAGTACTTC. Translation gives CASTSITGVYEQYF. This chain links TRBV5-1 with TRBJ2-7, with TRBD1 identical over 7 bases. The CDR3 runs 14 residues. Germline CDR1 SGHRS, CDR2 YFSETQ. V gave up 6 bases and J gave up 3 bases; unmatched junction bases: 9.

This chain connects TRBV28 to TRBJ1-1; weak D call: TRBD1 (6 bases). Germline values: CDR1 MDHEN, CDR2 SYDVKM. The CDR3 has 14 residues. V gave up 5 bases and J gave up 1 base, with 11 bases separating them. CDR3 amino acids: CASSQKGGNTEAFF. CDR3 sequence (DNA): TGTGCCAGCAGTCAGAAGGGGGGGAACACTGAAGCTTTCTTT. Complete variable domain (other parts from reference TRBV28 and TRBJ1-1): DVKVTQSSRYLVKRTGEKVFLECVQDMDHENMFWYRQDPGLGLRLIYFSYDVKMKEKGDIPEGYSVSREKKERFSLILESASTNQTSMYLCASSQKGGNTEAFFGQGTRLTVV.